This T cell receptor (beta chain) was sequenced during a study of T cells in Graves' hyperthyroidism and ophthalmopathy. Study-level background: Peripheral blood was taken when the disease was first diagnosed, before any treatment began.

Ophthalmopathy patients had moderate-to-severe active disease, CAS ≥3, NOSPECS ≥4, and disease duration under 3 months. Uncontrolled infection, other autoimmune disease, pregnancy and lactation each barred patients from inclusion. Amplified regions were TCR beta CDR3 sequences from RNA transcripts. The HTBI primer set was used in a first-round RT-PCR of the TCR CDR3. Each CDR3 protein is one row after TCRdb ran MiXCR on the multiplex PCR reads. Found here are around 600,000 distinct CDR3 sequences, 11% to 15% of them singletons; the top ten hold less than 9%. Whole-study results and caveats: From stable hyperthyroidism, ophthalmopathy was set apart by a 13 V-J model.

Regarding this clonotype: Its antigen is unknown.

Specimen: blood. The TCR comes from a woman between 18 and 30 years old with Graves' ophthalmopathy.

The CDR3 DNA follows: TGTGCCAGCAGCCTGCGGACGGGCTTTACGATGAACACTGAAGCTTTCTTT. This gives the protein CASSLRTGFTMNTEAFF. The chain joins TRBV5-4 to TRBJ1-1; D unresolved. V lost 4 bases and J 0 bases, leaving 19 bases between the germline ends. Germline lookup yields CDR1 SGHNT and CDR2 YYREEE (reference sequence). This CDR3 has 17 amino acids.